A single sample is the source of the 32 T cell receptor beta chains below, sequenced in a study of T cells in localized non-small cell lung cancer. The method was immunoSEQ multiplex PCR; TCRdb's version includes in-frame clones alone and lacks a portion of them. The sample has some 15,000 clones, more than 70% seen once. The material sequenced was peripheral blood mononuclear cells, taken before any cancer treatment. These receptors were obtained from a male donor aged 60 or over with stage II lung adenocarcinoma.

This rearrangement joins TRBV28 to TRBJ2-3; tentative D call: TRBD2 (6 bases). V was pared by 4 bases and J by 2 bases, with 13 bases between. Germline V gene sequence: CDR1 MDHEN, CDR2 SYDVKM. There are 15 residues in the CDR3. The CDR3 bases are TGTGCCAGCAGTTCCACAGCGGGCCCCACAGATACGCAGTATTTT. Translated: CASSSTAGPTDTQYF.

In the case of this clone: It differs at one base from a far larger clone, so likely a read error. The chain combines TRBV4-3 with TRBJ2-3; D is unclear. From germline, CDR1 is LGHNA and CDR2 YSLEER. Trimming stripped 5 bases from V and 6 bases from J, with 12 bases between. This CDR3 spans 13 amino acids. CDR3 bases: TGCGCCAGCAGCTCTTACTCCGGGGATACGCAGTATTTT. Its translation is CASSSYSGDTQYF.

This rearrangement joins TRBV13 to TRBJ1-4; possible D gene TRBD1, 5 bases. This CDR3 region has 16 residues. Looked up from germline, CDR1 is PRHDT and CDR2 is FYEKMQ (reference sequence). V lost 2 bases to trimming and J lost 11 bases, with 21 bases between them. CDR3: CASSLTRDGRGEKLFF. The CDR3 region has the DNA TGTGCCAGCAGCTTAACCCGCGACGGCCGGGGGGAGAAACTGTTTTTT.

V is TRBV27 and J is TRBJ2-1; TRBD2 aligns across 9 bases. Trimming removed 6 bases from V and 7 bases from J; junction bases left unmatched: 4. There are 13 residues in the CDR3. Germline lookup yields CDR1 MNHEY and CDR2 SMNVEV (reference sequence). The CDR3 here is CASSRRGGNEQFF. The CDR3 nucleotides read TGTGCCAGCAGCCGGCGGGGGGGGAATGAGCAGTTCTTC.

The chain combines TRBV29-1 with TRBJ1-2; 8 bases map to TRBD1. The V gene's germline CDR1 is SQVTM and CDR2 ANQGSEA. Unmatched junction bases numbered 9, after V lost 4 bases and J lost 5 bases. The CDR3 spans 14 residues. CDR3 coding DNA: TGCAGCGTTGGGACAGGGCCCCCTCTTTATGGCTACACCTTC. It yields the protein CSVGTGPPLYGYTF.

This clone has more than one count but fewer than ten. The chain is built from TRBV5-1 and TRBJ1-2; D possibly corresponds to TRBD1 (6 bases). The V gene's germline CDR1 is SGHRS and CDR2 YFSETQ. Trimming stripped 0 bases from V and 3 bases from J, with 12 bases between. The CDR3 totals 15 residues. CDR3 loop: CASSLARRGDYGYTF. CDR3 sequence (DNA): TGCGCCAGCAGCTTGGCTCGCAGGGGAGACTATGGCTACACCTTC.

The gene calls are TRBV19 and TRBJ2-7; TRBD1 aligns across 9 bases. Germline CDR1 reads LNHDA; CDR2 reads SQIVND (reference sequence). Germline trimming cut 3 bases from V and 3 bases from J; bases unmatched to any gene: 3. The CDR3 length is 14 residues. For the CDR3, the DNA is TGTGCCAGTAGTATCGACAGGGGGAACTACGAGCAGTACTTC. Translated, it gives CASSIDRGNYEQYF.

V usage is TRBV13 and J usage is TRBJ1-1; D is possibly TRBD1 (5 bases). The CDR3 is 13 amino acids. V was clipped by 5 bases and J by 6 bases, with 13 bases between them. Germline V CDR1 and CDR2: PRHDT, FYEKMQ (reference sequence). CDR3 bases: TGTGCCAGCAGCGACGGTCGGGGGGCTGAAGCTTTCTTT. It is translated as CASSDGRGAEAFF.

In its sample, this clone was seen once. V usage is TRBV19 and J usage is TRBJ2-7; D is unclear. The V end lost 6 bases, the J end lost 5 bases, and 17 bases lay between the germline ends. The CDR3 has 14 residues. Germline V gives CDR1 LNHDA, CDR2 SQIVND (reference sequence). CDR3 in DNA: TGTGCCAGTAGACGGTACTATAACTCGGACGAGCAGTACTTC. Amino acid sequence: CASRRYYNSDEQYF.

This chain links TRBV11-3 with TRBJ1-1; D remains ambiguous. The CDR3 extends over 13 amino acids. The germline CDR1 and CDR2 sequences are SGHNT and YENEEA. Trimming stripped 2 bases from V and 3 bases from J, with 7 bases between. The DNA of the CDR3 is TGTGCCAGCAGCTTAAACCAGGACACTGAAGCTTTCTTT. It yields the protein CASSLNQDTEAFF.

The chain joins TRBV5-6 to TRBJ2-3; D remains ambiguous. The CDR3 spans 14 residues. Looked up from germline, CDR1 is SGHDT and CDR2 is YYEEEE. Trimming pared 5 bases from V and 4 bases from J, leaving 14 bases between. The DNA of the CDR3 is TGTGCCAGCAGTCCCCGCCGGACCTCAGATACGCAGTATTTT. Protein product: CASSPRRTSDTQYF. Full variable domain (outside the CDR3, taken from reference TRBV5-6 and TRBJ2-3): DAGVTQSPTHLIKTRGQQVTLRCSPKSGHDTVSWYQQALGQGPQFIFQYYEEEERQRGNFPDRFSGHQFPNYSSELNVNALLLGDSALYLCASSPRRTSDTQYFGPGTRLTVL.

The gene calls are TRBV2 and TRBJ2-1; 7 bases match TRBD2. Germline loops: CDR1 SNHLY, CDR2 FYNNEI. This CDR3 contains 16 residues. J was trimmed by 3 bases and V by 0 bases; bases with no gene match: 5. The CDR3 coding sequence is TGTGCCAGCAGTGAAGCGGCTAGCGGTTTCTACAATGAGCAGTTCTTC. As protein: CASSEAASGFYNEQFF.

DNA for the CDR3: TGTGCCAGCAGTGAAAGTCGGGGGGTCAGGGGACAGCCCCAGCATTTT. This encodes CASSESRGVRGQPQHF. The chain has TRBV2 and TRBJ1-5; tentatively, D is TRBD1 (6 bases). This CDR3 comprises 16 residues. Germline V gene sequence: CDR1 SNHLY, CDR2 FYNNEI. V was cut by 2 bases and J by 7 bases, with 18 bases left in between.

This sequence joins TRBV28 and TRBJ1-3; possibly TRBD1 for D (5 bases). The CDR3 is 15 amino acids. Germline V gene lookup returns CDR1 MDHEN and CDR2 SYDVKM. Trimming removed 7 bases at V and 4 bases at J, with 17 bases between. The CDR3 reads CASTPDAGYGNTIYF. For the CDR3, the DNA is TGTGCCAGCACCCCTGATGCAGGGTACGGAAACACCATATATTTT.

CDR3 nucleotide sequence: TGCGCCAGCAGCCAAGATCGGGATGGACACTCTGGGGCCAACGTCCTGACTTTC. Residues: CASSQDRDGHSGANVLTF. The chain recombines TRBV4-3 with TRBJ2-6; D might be TRBD1 or TRBD2, each matching 5 bases. The germline V gene encodes CDR1 LGHNA and CDR2 YSLEER. Trimming took 0 bases from V and 0 from J, leaving 12 bases between them. The CDR3 has 18 residues.

The V and J genes are TRBV19 and TRBJ1-1; tentatively, D is TRBD1 (5 bases). The V gene lost 3 bases and the J gene lost 9 bases, with 14 bases spanning the gap. Germline CDR1 reads LNHDA; CDR2 reads SQIVND (reference sequence). The CDR3 has 13 amino acids. CDR3 sequence: CASSILRGNQAFF. CDR3 nucleotides: TGTGCCAGTAGTATTCTCCGGGGCAATCAAGCTTTCTTT.

The chain uses TRBV2 and TRBJ2-2; weak D call: TRBD2 (5 bases). The CDR3 contains 17 residues. Germline-derived CDR1 and CDR2 are SNHLY and FYNNEI. V lost 1 base to trimming and J lost 7 bases, with 19 bases between them. The CDR3: CASSEEGVRRLGGELFF. For the CDR3, the DNA is TGTGCCAGCAGTGAAGAAGGCGTCCGGAGGCTGGGCGGGGAGCTGTTTTTT.

This sequence joins TRBV9 and TRBJ2-7, with D perhaps TRBD2 (5 bases). This CDR3 comprises 14 residues. The V end lost 6 bases, the J end lost 3 bases, and 16 bases lay between the germline ends. The germline V gene has CDR1 SGDLS and CDR2 YYNGEE. CDR3 protein: CASNRGVENYEQYF. DNA of the CDR3: TGTGCCAGCAACCGGGGAGTTGAGAACTACGAGCAGTACTTC.

This chain uses TRBV9 with TRBJ2-1; 9 bases agree with TRBD2. This CDR3 region has 15 residues. J gave up 9 bases and V 0 bases, and 7 bases lay outside the gene matches. The germline CDR1 and CDR2 sequences are SGDLS and YYNGEE. CDR3 DNA sequence: TGTGCCAGCAGCGTAGGTGGTAGCGGGAGCGTTGAGCAGTTCTTC. It specifies CASSVGGSGSVEQFF.

This rearrangement joins TRBV6-5 to TRBJ1-1; possibly TRBD1 for D (6 bases). The CDR3 loop spans 14 amino acids. V was clipped by 4 bases and J by 2 bases, with 11 bases between them. CDR1 MNHEY and CDR2 SVGAGI come from the germline V gene. The CDR3 DNA reads TGTGCCAGCAGTTCAAGACAGGTTAACACTGAAGCTTTCTTT. As protein: CASSSRQVNTEAFF.

The rearrangement links TRBV11-2 to TRBJ1-3; D is unclear. This CDR3 comprises 19 residues. V was cut by 2 bases and J by 0 bases, with 20 bases left in between. Per germline, CDR1 SGHAT and CDR2 FQNNGV. For the CDR3, the DNA is TGTGCCAGCAGCTTAAAGGTTTCCGGCAGTTTAAGCTCTGGAAACACCATATATTTT. Residues: CASSLKVSGSLSSGNTIYF.

The V call is TRBV19, the J call TRBJ2-2; 9 nucleotides match TRBD1. Unmatched junction bases numbered 10, after V lost 7 bases and J lost 4 bases. This CDR3 spans 16 amino acids. Germline lookup yields CDR1 LNHDA and CDR2 SQIVND (reference sequence). The DNA for the CDR3 is TGTGCCAGTAAACGTGACAGGGGGAAGGGCACCGGGGAGCTGTTTTTT. This translates into CASKRDRGKGTGELFF. Drawing the rest from reference TRBV19 and TRBJ2-2, the complete variable domain is DGGITQSPKYLFRKEGQNVTLSCEQNLNHDAMYWYRQDPGQGLRLIYYSQIVNDFQKGDIAEGYSVSREKKESFPLTVTSAQKNPTAFYLCASKRDRGKGTGELFFGEGSRLTVL.

The chain joins TRBV19 to TRBJ1-3; D is uncertain. The CDR3 extends over 13 amino acids. V was clipped by 8 bases and J by 1 base, with 9 bases between them. Germline values: CDR1 LNHDA, CDR2 SQIVND (reference sequence). The CDR3 protein is CASADTSGNTIYF. In DNA form, the CDR3 reads TGTGCCAGTGCAGACACGTCTGGAAACACCATATATTTT.

This clone was counted only a few times. The DNA for the CDR3 is TGTGCCAGTACCTCCCCTAGCGGGAGTAGGGATGAGCAGTTCTTC. Protein sequence: CASTSPSGSRDEQFF. This rearrangement joins TRBV19 to TRBJ2-1, with 10 bases matching TRBD2. Trimming cost V 7 bases and J 8 bases; bases outside gene matches: 11. CDR1 is LNHDA, CDR2 SQIVND, per germline (reference sequence). The length of the CDR3 is 15 residues.

V usage is TRBV9 and J usage is TRBJ2-1; D is possibly TRBD1 or TRBD2 (6 bases each). The V end lost 4 bases, the J end lost 9 bases, and 14 bases lay between the germline ends. The CDR3 sequence is 13 residues long. Germline CDR1 is SGDLS and CDR2 is YYNGEE. CDR3 region: CASSSRGGLEQFF. The CDR3 nucleotides read TGTGCCAGCAGCTCCCGAGGGGGGCTTGAGCAGTTCTTC.

This clone was seen a handful of times. The V and J genes are TRBV5-1 and TRBJ2-5, with TRBD1 matching 8 bases. This CDR3 comprises 17 residues. Germline trimming cut 2 bases from V and 2 bases from J; bases unmatched to any gene: 11. Germline V gives CDR1 SGHRS, CDR2 YFSETQ. The CDR3 is CASSLRRDRTHQETQYF. The CDR3 nucleotides read TGCGCCAGCAGCTTACGCCGGGACAGGACACATCAAGAGACCCAGTACTTC.

This clone was counted a single time. This rearrangement joins TRBV5-4 to TRBJ2-7; 8 nucleotides match TRBD1. Per germline, CDR1 SGHNT and CDR2 YYREEE (reference sequence). J was trimmed by 8 bases and V by 1 base; bases with no gene match: 8. This CDR3 spans 14 amino acids. In nucleotides, the CDR3 is TGTGCCAGCAGCTTGAAGACAGGGGAACAAAAGCAGTACTTC. It translates to CASSLKTGEQKQYF.

V and J are TRBV4-1 and TRBJ2-7; 15 nucleotides line up with TRBD2. This CDR3 has 19 amino acids. The germline gives CDR1 MGHRA, CDR2 YSYEKL. V shed 0 bases and J 2 bases; nucleotides not matched to a gene: 8. Here the CDR3 reads CASSQEVGLAGGGTYEQYF. CDR3 coding DNA: TGCGCCAGCAGCCAAGAAGTAGGACTAGCGGGAGGGGGAACCTACGAGCAGTACTTC.

The chain has TRBV19 and TRBJ1-2; D unresolved. There are 14 residues in the CDR3. V was clipped by 2 bases and J by 5 bases, with 12 bases between them. CDR1 is LNHDA and CDR2 is SQIVND in the germline V gene (reference sequence). CDR3 amino acids: CASSIKGGVYGYTF. DNA for the CDR3: TGTGCCAGTAGTATAAAGGGCGGAGTTTATGGCTACACCTTC.

J is TRBJ2-2 and V is TRBV25-1; D is ambiguous. The CDR3 is made up of 14 amino acids. Trimming removed 3 bases from V and 0 bases from J, with 5 bases in between. The germline CDR1 and CDR2 sequences are MGHDK and SYGVNS. CDR3 residues: CASSDISNTGELFF. CDR3 nucleotides: TGTGCCAGCAGTGACATCTCGAACACCGGGGAGCTGTTTTTT.

The chain links TRBV4-3 to TRBJ1-4; tentative D call: TRBD1 (6 bases). The V end lost 1 base, the J end lost 7 bases, and 13 bases lay between the germline ends. Germline loops: CDR1 LGHNA, CDR2 YSLEER. The CDR3 extends over 15 amino acids. For the CDR3, the DNA is TGCGCCAGCAGCCAAGTGAGGGGGGCCGGTGAAAAACTGTTTTTT. The encoded protein is CASSQVRGAGEKLFF.

The CDR3 DNA is TGTGCCAGCAGCCGGCGGTCTAACTATGGCTACACCTTC. Its protein is CASSRRSNYGYTF. V is TRBV27 and J is TRBJ1-2, with no clear D. The CDR3 contains 13 residues. The ends were cut back, 6 bases at V and 0 bases at J, with 8 bases in the middle. Germline CDR1 and CDR2: MNHEY and SMNVEV (reference sequence).